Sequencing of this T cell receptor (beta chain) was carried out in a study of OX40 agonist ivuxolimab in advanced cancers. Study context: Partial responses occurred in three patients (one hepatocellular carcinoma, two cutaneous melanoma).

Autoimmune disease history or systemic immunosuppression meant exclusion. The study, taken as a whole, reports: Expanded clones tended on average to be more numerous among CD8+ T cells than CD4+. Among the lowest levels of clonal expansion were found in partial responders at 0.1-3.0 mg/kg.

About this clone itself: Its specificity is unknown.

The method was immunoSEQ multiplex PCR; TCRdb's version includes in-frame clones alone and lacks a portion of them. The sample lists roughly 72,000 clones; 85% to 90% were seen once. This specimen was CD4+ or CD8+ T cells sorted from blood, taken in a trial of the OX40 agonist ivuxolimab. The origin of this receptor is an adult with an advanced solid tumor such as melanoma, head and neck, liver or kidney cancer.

The CDR3 DNA reads TGTGCCATCAGTGAGGTCACAGGGGGTCGAGAGACCCAGTACTTC. This sequence encodes CAISEVTGGRETQYF. The chain carries TRBV10-3 and TRBJ2-5, with 8 nucleotides matching TRBD1. The V segment lost 2 bases and the J segment 4 bases; nucleotides outside the gene matches: 6. In germline, CDR1 is ENHRY, CDR2 SYGVKD. The CDR3 consists of 15 residues.